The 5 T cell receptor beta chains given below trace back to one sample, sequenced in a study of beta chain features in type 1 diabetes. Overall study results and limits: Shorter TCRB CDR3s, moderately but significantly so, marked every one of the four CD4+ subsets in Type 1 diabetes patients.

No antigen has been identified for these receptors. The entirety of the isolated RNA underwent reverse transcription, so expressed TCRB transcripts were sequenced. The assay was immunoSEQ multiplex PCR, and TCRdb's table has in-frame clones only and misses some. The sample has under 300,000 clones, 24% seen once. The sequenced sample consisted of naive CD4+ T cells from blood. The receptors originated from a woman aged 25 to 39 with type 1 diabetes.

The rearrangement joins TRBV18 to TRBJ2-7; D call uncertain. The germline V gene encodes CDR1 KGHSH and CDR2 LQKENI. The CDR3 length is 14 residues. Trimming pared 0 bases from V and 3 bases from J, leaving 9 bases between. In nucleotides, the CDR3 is TGTGCCAGCTCACCACCGGCGCGGAGCTACGAGCAGTACTTC. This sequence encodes CASSPPARSYEQYF.

The CDR3 DNA reads as TGCGCCAGCAGCCCGTTCTGGGCCGAGGGCTATGGCTACACCTTC. Amino acids: CASSPFWAEGYGYTF. V is TRBV4-1 and J is TRBJ1-2, with unresolved D. The CDR3 sequence is 15 residues long. V gave up 4 bases and J gave up 4 bases, with 16 bases separating them. Germline V gene sequence: CDR1 MGHRA, CDR2 YSYEKL.

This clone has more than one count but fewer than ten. The CDR3, as DNA: TGTGCCAGCAGCGCCACAGGGGACCCCTACAATGAGCAGTTCTTC. It encodes CASSATGDPYNEQFF. The chain uses TRBV9 and TRBJ2-1; 7 nucleotides align to TRBD1. With V trimmed by 3 bases and J by 2 bases, 5 bases remained unmatched. This CDR3 region has 15 residues. Germline assignment: CDR1 SGDLS and CDR2 YYNGEE.

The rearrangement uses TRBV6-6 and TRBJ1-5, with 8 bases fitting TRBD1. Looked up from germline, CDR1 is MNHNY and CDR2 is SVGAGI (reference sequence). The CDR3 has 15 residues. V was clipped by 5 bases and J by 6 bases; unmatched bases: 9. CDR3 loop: CASSRGQGGGQPQHF. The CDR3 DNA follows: TGTGCCAGCAGTCGCGGACAGGGAGGGGGTCAGCCCCAGCATTTT.

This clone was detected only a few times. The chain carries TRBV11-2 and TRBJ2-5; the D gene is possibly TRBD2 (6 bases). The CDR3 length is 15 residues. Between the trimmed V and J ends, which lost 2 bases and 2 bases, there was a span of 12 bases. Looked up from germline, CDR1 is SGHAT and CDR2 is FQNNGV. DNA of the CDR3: TGTGCCAGCAGCTTACTGGGACTCGTACAAGAGACCCAGTACTTC. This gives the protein CASSLLGLVQETQYF.